This entry concerns a single T cell receptor (beta chain). This sample stems from a study of technical replicates of blood from a few donors. Some clones are missing from TCRdb's copy, which holds only in-frame ones; the method was immunoSEQ multiplex PCR. The repertoire includes roughly 64,000 clones, approximately 86% of them detected once, and about 5.4% sits in the top ten. Trimming shortened V by 5 bases and J by 8 bases, and 12 bases separated the two germline ends. The CDR3 contains 12 residues. From germline, CDR1 is SGHTA and CDR2 FQGNSA. V is TRBV7-2 and J is TRBJ1-2; D may be TRBD1 (6 bases). Sequencing was carried out using PBMCs. The sequence came from a human donor in good health. Some clones in this sample may be carry-over from other donors' samples. In nucleotides, the CDR3 is TGTGCCAGCAGCCAAGGGGGTCCGGGCTACACCTTC. Translation: CASSQGGPGYTF.